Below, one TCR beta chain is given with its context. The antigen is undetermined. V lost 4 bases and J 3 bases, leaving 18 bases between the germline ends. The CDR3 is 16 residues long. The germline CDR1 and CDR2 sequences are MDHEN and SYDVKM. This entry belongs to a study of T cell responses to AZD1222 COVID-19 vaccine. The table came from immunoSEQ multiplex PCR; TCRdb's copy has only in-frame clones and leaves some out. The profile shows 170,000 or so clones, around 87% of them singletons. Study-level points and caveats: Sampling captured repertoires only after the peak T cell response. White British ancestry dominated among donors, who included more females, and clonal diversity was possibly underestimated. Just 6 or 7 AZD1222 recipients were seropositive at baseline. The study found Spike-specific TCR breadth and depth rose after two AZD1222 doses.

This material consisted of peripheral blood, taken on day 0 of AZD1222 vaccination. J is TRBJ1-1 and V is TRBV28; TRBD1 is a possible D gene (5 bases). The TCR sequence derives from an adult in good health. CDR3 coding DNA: TGTGCCAGCAGTTCCCCCGGGACGGGGTTTTACACTGAAGCTTTCTTT. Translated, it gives CASSSPGTGFYTEAFF.